A single sample is the source of the 20 T cell receptor beta chains below, sequenced in a study of T cells in Graves' hyperthyroidism and ophthalmopathy. Template material for amplifying TCR beta CDR3 regions consisted of RNA transcripts. The HTBI primer set drove a first-round RT-PCR of the TCR CDR3. TCRdb reprocessed the multiplex PCR reads via MiXCR and lists one record per CDR3 protein. The sample includes roughly 510,000 distinct CDR3 sequences, around 43% of them seen just once. The sequenced material came from peripheral blood or thyroid tissue (not recorded which). The receptors here all came from an adult woman with Graves' disease, either hyperthyroidism or ophthalmopathy (not recorded which).

This clonotype has at least ten counts. The chain uses TRBV6-6 and TRBJ1-1, with 8 bases that match TRBD1. The CDR3 length is 13 residues. Germline V gives CDR1 MNHNY, CDR2 SVGAGI (reference sequence). J gave up 10 bases and V 2 bases, and 6 bases lay outside the gene matches. The DNA for the CDR3 is TGTGCCAGCAGTTACGGACAGGGTTCCCCAGCTTTCTTT. Its translation: CASSYGQGSPAFF.

This clonotype was observed once. This sequence joins TRBV7-3 and TRBJ2-7; 9 bases are shared with TRBD1. Germline values: CDR1 SGHTA, CDR2 FQGTGA. Losses at the gene ends were 6 bases for V and 5 bases for J; bases not matched to a gene: 14. The CDR3 is 16 residues long. The CDR3 is CASSRSPGQGRNEQYF. CDR3 coding DNA: TGTGCCAGCAGTCGTTCCCCGGGACAGGGAAGGAACGAGCAGTACTTC.

This clonotype was found many times. The chain couples TRBV20-1 to TRBJ1-1; D unresolved. Trimming took off 3 bases at V and 3 bases at J, with 11 bases between the two ends. Per the germline V gene, CDR1 is DFQATT and CDR2 is SNEGSKA (reference sequence). The length of the CDR3 is 13 residues. CDR3 sequence (DNA): TGCAGTGCTAGTCTTATCCGTGACACTGAAGCTTTCTTT. Translating gives CSASLIRDTEAFF.

The CDR3 loop is CASSSPRDRGEETQYF. CDR3 in DNA: TGTGCCAGTAGTTCACCCCGGGACAGGGGAGAGGAGACCCAGTACTTC. The rearrangement links TRBV19 to TRBJ2-5, with TRBD1 matching 10 bases. Germline trimming cut 5 bases from V and 5 bases from J; bases unmatched to any gene: 11. The CDR3 has 16 amino acids. Germline assignment: CDR1 LNHDA and CDR2 SQIVND (reference sequence).

This clonotype was detected ten times or more. This chain connects TRBV7-2 to TRBJ1-5; D is perhaps TRBD1 (6 bases). The V end was cut by 5 bases, the J end by 0 bases, with 20 bases between. CDR1 SGHTA and CDR2 FQGNSA come from the germline V gene. CDR3 size: 18 residues. This chain's CDR3 is CASSPFPGQYYSNQPQHF. In DNA form, the CDR3 reads TGTGCCAGCAGCCCCTTTCCCGGACAGTATTATAGCAATCAGCCCCAGCATTTT.

This clonotype was seen repeatedly, ten times or more. The chain employs TRBV7-9 and TRBJ2-2; possible D gene TRBD2, 6 bases. V was cut by 5 bases and J by 8 bases, with 12 bases left in between. Germline V gene data show CDR1 as SEHNR and CDR2 as FQNEAQ (reference sequence). This CDR3 is 13 amino acids long. CDR3 loop: CASSPRRAGELFF. The DNA of the CDR3 is TGTGCCAGCAGCCCCAGGAGGGCGGGGGAGCTGTTTTTT.

This clonotype has at least ten counts. The chain employs TRBV7-9 and TRBJ2-6; D gene ambiguous. The CDR3 runs 16 residues. Germline V gives CDR1 SEHNR, CDR2 FQNEAQ (reference sequence). The germline V and J ends were trimmed by 5 bases and 0 bases, with 11 bases remaining between them. As DNA, the CDR3 is TGTGCCAGCAGCCCATCTCTTTACTCTGGGGCCAACGTCCTGACTTTC. Its protein is CASSPSLYSGANVLTF. The full variable domain, rest sourced from reference TRBV7-9 and TRBJ2-6, is DTGVSQNPRHKITKRGQNVTFRCDPISEHNRLYWYRQTLGQGPEFLTYFQNEAQLEKSRLLSDRFSAERPKGSFSTLEIQRTEQGDSAMYLCASSPSLYSGANVLTFGAGSRLTVL.

About this clonotype: A much more abundant neighbour one base away suggests this may be a read error. V usage is TRBV11-1 and J usage is TRBJ1-5; D unclear. There are 15 residues in the CDR3. Germline CDR1 SGHAT, CDR2 FQDESV (reference sequence). DNA for the CDR3: TGTGCCAGCAGCCCAACCGCAGCTAGCAATCGGCCCCAGCATTTT. Translation: CASSPTAASNRPQHF.

The sample holds many counts of this clonotype. The chain recombines TRBV20-1 with TRBJ2-5; 9 nucleotides line up with TRBD1. Germline values: CDR1 DFQATT, CDR2 SNEGSKA (reference sequence). V trimming: 1 base; J trimming: 4 bases; junction bases outside the gene matches: 1. This CDR3 spans 13 amino acids. In DNA, the CDR3 is TGCAGTGCTAGAGGGGGACAGGGAGAGACCCAGTACTTC. This translates into CSARGGQGETQYF.

This clonotype was picked up many times. The genes are TRBV10-3 and TRBJ1-1, with a tentative D call TRBD1 (6 bases). Germline V gene sequence: CDR1 ENHRY, CDR2 SYGVKD. This CDR3 is built from 11 residues. V lost 10 bases and J 6 bases, leaving 12 bases between the germline ends. DNA for the CDR3: TGTGCCACAACAGGGATCGCTGAAGCTTTCTTT. Amino acids: CATTGIAEAFF.

This clonotype was counted a few times. V and J are TRBV28 and TRBJ2-5; a possible D gene is TRBD1 (6 bases). CDR3 length: 16 residues. Germline V lookup: CDR1 MDHEN, CDR2 SYDVKM. The V end lost 5 bases, the J end lost 7 bases, and 23 bases lay between the germline ends. The CDR3, as DNA: TGTGCCAGCAGTCGAAAAACAAACAGGGCCCACTGGACCCAGTACTTC. It specifies CASSRKTNRAHWTQYF.

The chain employs TRBV20-1 and TRBJ1-1; 8 nucleotides match TRBD1. After removal of 3 bases from V and 2 bases from J, the junction contained 2 bases not matched to a gene. The CDR3 sequence is 13 residues long. Per germline, CDR1 DFQATT and CDR2 SNEGSKA (reference sequence). For the CDR3, the DNA is TGCAGTGCTAGGGGACAGGTCAACACTGAAGCTTTCTTT. Its protein is CSARGQVNTEAFF.

V gene TRBV20-1 combines with J gene TRBJ1-5; possibly TRBD1 for D (6 bases). The V gene lost 6 bases and the J gene lost 4 bases, with 19 bases spanning the gap. This CDR3 is built from 15 residues. Germline V gene lookup returns CDR1 DFQATT and CDR2 SNEGSKA (reference sequence). CDR3 in amino acids: CSASRLDSTNQPQHF. The CDR3 region has the DNA TGCAGTGCCAGCAGGCTGGACAGCACTAATCAGCCCCAGCATTTT.

This chain connects TRBV29-1 to TRBJ1-1, with a weak D call TRBD1 (5 bases). Trimming shortened V by 5 bases and J by 3 bases, and 13 bases separated the two germline ends. Germline CDR1 is SQVTM and CDR2 is ANQGSEA. CDR3 size: 13 residues. As DNA, the CDR3 is TGCAGCGTTCTGGCAGGGAGTGACACTGAAGCTTTCTTT. It codes for CSVLAGSDTEAFF.

This chain uses TRBV5-4 with TRBJ2-7; no clear D gene. Germline CDR1 SGHNT, CDR2 YYREEE (reference sequence). The CDR3 is made up of 12 amino acids. Trimming stripped 4 bases from V and 5 bases from J, with 10 bases between. This CDR3 reads CASSKTRDEQYF. The DNA for the CDR3 is TGTGCCAGCAGCAAAACAAGGGACGAGCAGTACTTC.

At least ten counts were recorded for this clonotype. The chain combines TRBV29-1 with TRBJ1-2; no firm D call. Germline CDR1 and CDR2: SQVTM and ANQGSEA. CDR3 length: 12 residues. The ends were cut back, 7 bases at V and 2 bases at J, with 11 bases in the middle. The DNA of the CDR3 is TGCAGCGCCGAACCGACCAACTATGGCTACACCTTC. This encodes CSAEPTNYGYTF. Looking up the rest from reference TRBV29-1 and TRBJ1-2 gives the full variable domain: SAVISQKPSRDICQRGTSLTIQCQVDSQVTMMFWYRQQPGQSLTLIATANQGSEATYESGFVIDKFPISRPNLTFSTLTVSNMSPEDSSIYLCSAEPTNYGYTFGSGTRLTVV.

This clonotype occurred many times. The chain combines TRBV20-1 with TRBJ1-1; no definite D call. The CDR3 contains 11 residues. The V end lost 1 base, the J end lost 7 bases, and 7 bases lay between the germline ends. Per germline, CDR1 DFQATT and CDR2 SNEGSKA (reference sequence). CDR3 residues: CSARVSIEAFF. In nucleotides, the CDR3 is TGCAGTGCTAGAGTTAGTATTGAAGCTTTCTTT.

This clonotype was detected ten times or more. The J gene is TRBJ1-5, the V gene TRBV12-3 or TRBV12-4, with D maybe TRBD1 (5 bases). Trimming removed 0 bases from V and 6 bases from J, with 9 bases in between. CDR3 length: 14 amino acids. The CDR3 sequence is CASSLAGVGQPQHF. The CDR3 nucleotides read TGTGCCAGCAGTTTAGCAGGGGTTGGTCAGCCCCAGCATTTT.

The chain carries TRBV7-9 and TRBJ1-1; weak D call: TRBD1 (6 bases). The CDR3 extends over 14 amino acids. The ends were cut back, 4 bases at V and 3 bases at J, with 12 bases in the middle. CDR1 is SEHNR and CDR2 is FQNEAQ in the germline V gene (reference sequence). The CDR3 sequence is CASSSRTADTEAFF. CDR3 coding DNA: TGTGCCAGCAGCTCACGGACAGCCGACACTGAAGCTTTCTTT.

This sequence joins TRBV20-1 and TRBJ2-2, with D possibly being TRBD1 (5 bases). Germline lookup yields CDR1 DFQATT and CDR2 SNEGSKA (reference sequence). V dropped 3 bases and J dropped 0 bases, with 20 bases sitting between them. The CDR3 contains 18 residues. DNA for the CDR3: TGCAGTGCTAGTCGGTACAGGACCAACCTGGCGAACACCGGGGAGCTGTTTTTT. It yields the protein CSASRYRTNLANTGELFF.